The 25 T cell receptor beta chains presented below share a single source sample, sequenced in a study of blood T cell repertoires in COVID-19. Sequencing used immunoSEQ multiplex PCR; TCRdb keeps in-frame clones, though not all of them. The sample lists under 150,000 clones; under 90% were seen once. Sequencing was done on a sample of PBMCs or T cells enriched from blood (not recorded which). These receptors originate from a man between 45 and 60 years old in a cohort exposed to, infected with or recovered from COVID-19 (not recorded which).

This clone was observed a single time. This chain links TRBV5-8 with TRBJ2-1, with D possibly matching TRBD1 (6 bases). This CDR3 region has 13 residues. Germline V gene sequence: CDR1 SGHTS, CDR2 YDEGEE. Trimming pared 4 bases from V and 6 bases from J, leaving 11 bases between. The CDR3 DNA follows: TGTGCCAGCAGCCTGAGACAGGCCAATGAGCAGTTCTTC. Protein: CASSLRQANEQFF.

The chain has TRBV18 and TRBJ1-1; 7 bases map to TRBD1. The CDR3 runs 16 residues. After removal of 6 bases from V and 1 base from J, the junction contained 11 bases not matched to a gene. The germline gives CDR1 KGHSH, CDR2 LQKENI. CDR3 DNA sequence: TGTGCCAGCTCGTCGCGACAGGGAAGGGCGAACACTGAAGCTTTCTTT. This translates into CASSSRQGRANTEAFF. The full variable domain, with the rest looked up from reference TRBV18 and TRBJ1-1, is NAGVMQNPRHLVRRRGQEARLRCSPMKGHSHVYWYRQLPEEGLKFMVYLQKENIIDESGMPKERFSAEFPKEGPSILRIQQVVRGDSAAYFCASSSRQGRANTEAFFGQGTRLTVV.

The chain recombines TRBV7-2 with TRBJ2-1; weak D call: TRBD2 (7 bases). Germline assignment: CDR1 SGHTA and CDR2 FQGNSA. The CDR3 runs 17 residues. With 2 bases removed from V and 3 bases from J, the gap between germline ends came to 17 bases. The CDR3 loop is CASSLNKGDYHYNEQFF. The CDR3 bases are TGTGCCAGCAGCTTAAATAAGGGGGACTACCACTACAATGAGCAGTTCTTC.

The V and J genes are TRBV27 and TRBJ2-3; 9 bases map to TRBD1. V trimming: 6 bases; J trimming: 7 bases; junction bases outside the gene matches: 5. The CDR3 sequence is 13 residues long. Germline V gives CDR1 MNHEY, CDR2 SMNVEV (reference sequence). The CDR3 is CASSPQGAYTQYF. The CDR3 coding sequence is TGTGCCAGCAGCCCACAGGGGGCCTATACGCAGTATTTT.

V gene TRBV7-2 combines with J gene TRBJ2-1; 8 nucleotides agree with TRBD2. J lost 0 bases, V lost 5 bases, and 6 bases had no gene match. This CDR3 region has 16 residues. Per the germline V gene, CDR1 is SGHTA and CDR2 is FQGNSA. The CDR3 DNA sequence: TGTGCCAGCAGCATTAGCGGGGCCAGCTCCTACAATGAGCAGTTCTTC. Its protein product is CASSISGASSYNEQFF.

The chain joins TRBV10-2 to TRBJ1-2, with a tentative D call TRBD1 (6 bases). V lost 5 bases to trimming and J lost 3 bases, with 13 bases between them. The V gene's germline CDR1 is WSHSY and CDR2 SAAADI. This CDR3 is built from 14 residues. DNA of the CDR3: TGCGCCAGCAGTCCAACAGGGACGGACTATGGCTACACCTTC. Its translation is CASSPTGTDYGYTF.

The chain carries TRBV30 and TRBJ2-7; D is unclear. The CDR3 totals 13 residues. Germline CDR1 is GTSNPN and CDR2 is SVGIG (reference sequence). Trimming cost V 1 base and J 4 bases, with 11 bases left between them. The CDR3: CAWSAGYTYEQYF. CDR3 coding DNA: TGTGCCTGGAGTGCCGGGTACACTTACGAGCAGTACTTC.

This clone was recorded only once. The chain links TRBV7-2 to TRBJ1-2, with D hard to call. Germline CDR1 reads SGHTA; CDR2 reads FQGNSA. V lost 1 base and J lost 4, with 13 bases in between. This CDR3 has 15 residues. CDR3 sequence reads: CASSLENTPVYGYTF. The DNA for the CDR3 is TGTGCCAGCAGCTTAGAGAATACTCCTGTCTATGGCTACACCTTC.

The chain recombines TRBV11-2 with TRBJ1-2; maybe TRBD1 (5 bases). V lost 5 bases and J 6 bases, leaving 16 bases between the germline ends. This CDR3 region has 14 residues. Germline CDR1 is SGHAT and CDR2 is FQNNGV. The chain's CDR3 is CASSAGRLGDGYTF. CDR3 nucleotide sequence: TGTGCCAGCAGCGCCGGACGCCTAGGGGATGGCTACACCTTC.

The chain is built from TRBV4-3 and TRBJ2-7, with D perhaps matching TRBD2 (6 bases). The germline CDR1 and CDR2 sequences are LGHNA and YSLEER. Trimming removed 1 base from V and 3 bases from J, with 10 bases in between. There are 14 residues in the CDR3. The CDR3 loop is CASSQVMEGYEQYF. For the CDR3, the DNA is TGCGCCAGCAGCCAAGTGATGGAGGGCTACGAGCAGTACTTC.

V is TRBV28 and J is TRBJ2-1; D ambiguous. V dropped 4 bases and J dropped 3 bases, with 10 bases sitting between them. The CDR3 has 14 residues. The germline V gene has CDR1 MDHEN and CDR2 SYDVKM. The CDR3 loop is CASSSNARYNEQFF. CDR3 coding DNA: TGTGCCAGCAGTTCTAATGCCCGCTACAATGAGCAGTTCTTC.

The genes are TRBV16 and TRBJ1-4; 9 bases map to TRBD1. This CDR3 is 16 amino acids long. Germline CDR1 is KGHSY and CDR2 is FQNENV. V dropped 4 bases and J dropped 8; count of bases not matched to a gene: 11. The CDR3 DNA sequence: TGTGCCAGCAGCCTGGCCGGACAGGGGAGCGGAGAAAAACTGTTTTTT. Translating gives CASSLAGQGSGEKLFF.

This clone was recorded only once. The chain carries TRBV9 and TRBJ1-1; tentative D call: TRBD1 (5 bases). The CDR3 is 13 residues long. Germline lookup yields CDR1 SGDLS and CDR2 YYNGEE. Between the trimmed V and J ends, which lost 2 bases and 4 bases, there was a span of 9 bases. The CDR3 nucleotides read TGTGCCAGCAGCGTGCGGCAGGGCACTGAAGCTTTCTTT. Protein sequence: CASSVRQGTEAFF.

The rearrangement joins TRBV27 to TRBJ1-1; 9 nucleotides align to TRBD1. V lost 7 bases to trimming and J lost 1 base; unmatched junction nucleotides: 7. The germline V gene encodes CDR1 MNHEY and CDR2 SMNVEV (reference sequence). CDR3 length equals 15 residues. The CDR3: CASTGTGKGNTEAFF. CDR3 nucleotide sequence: TGTGCCAGCACTGGGACAGGGAAAGGGAACACTGAAGCTTTCTTT.

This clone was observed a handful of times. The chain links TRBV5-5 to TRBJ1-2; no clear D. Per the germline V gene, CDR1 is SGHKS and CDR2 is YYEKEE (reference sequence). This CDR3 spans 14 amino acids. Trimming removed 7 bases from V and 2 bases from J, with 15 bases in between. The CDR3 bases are TGTGCCAGCTTCCAAGCACCCGGGAACTATGGCTACACCTTC. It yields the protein CASFQAPGNYGYTF.

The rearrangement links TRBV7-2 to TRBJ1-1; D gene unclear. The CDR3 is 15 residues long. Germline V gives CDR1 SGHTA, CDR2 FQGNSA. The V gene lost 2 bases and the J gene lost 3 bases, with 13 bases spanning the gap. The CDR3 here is CASSLFWAMDTEAFF. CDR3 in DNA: TGTGCCAGCAGCTTATTCTGGGCAATGGACACTGAAGCTTTCTTT.

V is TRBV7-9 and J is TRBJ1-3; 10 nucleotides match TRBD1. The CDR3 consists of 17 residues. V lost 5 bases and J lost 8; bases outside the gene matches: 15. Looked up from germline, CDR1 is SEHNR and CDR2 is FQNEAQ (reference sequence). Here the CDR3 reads CASSLGRPRDRGYTIYF. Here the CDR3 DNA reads TGTGCCAGCAGCCTGGGCCGTCCCCGGGACAGGGGATACACCATATATTTT.

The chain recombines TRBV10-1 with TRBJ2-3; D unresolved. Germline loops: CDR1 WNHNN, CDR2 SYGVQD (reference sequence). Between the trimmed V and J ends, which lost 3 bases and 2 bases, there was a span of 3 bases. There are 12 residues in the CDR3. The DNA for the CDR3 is TGCGCCAGCAGTGATAACACAGATACGCAGTATTTT. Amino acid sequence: CASSDNTDTQYF.

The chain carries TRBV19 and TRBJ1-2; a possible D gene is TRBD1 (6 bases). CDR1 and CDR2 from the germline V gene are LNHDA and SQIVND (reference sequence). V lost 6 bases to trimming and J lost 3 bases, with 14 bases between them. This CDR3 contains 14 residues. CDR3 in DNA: TGTGCCAGTAGAGACGACAGGTCTGACTATGGCTACACCTTC. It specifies CASRDDRSDYGYTF.

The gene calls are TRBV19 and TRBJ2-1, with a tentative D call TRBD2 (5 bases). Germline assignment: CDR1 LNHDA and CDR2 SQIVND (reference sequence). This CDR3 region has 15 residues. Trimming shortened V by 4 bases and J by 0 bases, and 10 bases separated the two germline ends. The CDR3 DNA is TGTGCCAGTAGTAGAGCGGCGACCTCCTACAATGAGCAGTTCTTC. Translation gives CASSRAATSYNEQFF.

CDR3 sequence reads: CASSINSMNTEAFF. The CDR3 DNA is TGTGCCAGTAGTATAAACAGTATGAACACTGAAGCTTTCTTT. The V gene is TRBV19, the J gene TRBJ1-1, with D unresolved. CDR3 size: 14 residues. Germline V gene sequence: CDR1 LNHDA, CDR2 SQIVND (reference sequence). Deletions cut 2 bases from V and 0 bases from J, with 7 bases between.

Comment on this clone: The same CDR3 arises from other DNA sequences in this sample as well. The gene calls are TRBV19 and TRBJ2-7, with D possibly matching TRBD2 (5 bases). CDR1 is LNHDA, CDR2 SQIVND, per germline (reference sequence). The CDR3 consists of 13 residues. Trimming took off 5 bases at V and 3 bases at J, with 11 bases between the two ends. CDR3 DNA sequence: TGTGCCAGTAGTCCCGGACTCTACTACGAGCAGTACTTC. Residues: CASSPGLYYEQYF.

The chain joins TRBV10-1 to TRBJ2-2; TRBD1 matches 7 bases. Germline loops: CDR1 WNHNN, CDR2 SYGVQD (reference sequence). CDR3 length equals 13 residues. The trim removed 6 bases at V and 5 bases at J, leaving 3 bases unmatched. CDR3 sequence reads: CASREQGTGELFF. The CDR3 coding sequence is TGCGCCAGCAGAGAACAGGGGACCGGGGAGCTGTTTTTT.

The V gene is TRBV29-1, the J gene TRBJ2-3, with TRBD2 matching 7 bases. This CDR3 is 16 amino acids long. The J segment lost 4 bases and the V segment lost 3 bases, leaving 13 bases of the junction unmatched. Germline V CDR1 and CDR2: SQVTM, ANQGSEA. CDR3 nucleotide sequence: TGCAGCGTTGATGGGGGAGCGGGGAGAATCCCAGATACGCAGTATTTT. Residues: CSVDGGAGRIPDTQYF.

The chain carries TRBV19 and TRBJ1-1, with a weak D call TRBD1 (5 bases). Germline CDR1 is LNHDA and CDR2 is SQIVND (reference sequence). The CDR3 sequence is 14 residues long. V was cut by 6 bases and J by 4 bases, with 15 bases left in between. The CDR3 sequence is CASRPLGGGTEAFF. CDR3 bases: TGTGCCAGTAGACCCCTCGGGGGGGGCACTGAAGCTTTCTTT.